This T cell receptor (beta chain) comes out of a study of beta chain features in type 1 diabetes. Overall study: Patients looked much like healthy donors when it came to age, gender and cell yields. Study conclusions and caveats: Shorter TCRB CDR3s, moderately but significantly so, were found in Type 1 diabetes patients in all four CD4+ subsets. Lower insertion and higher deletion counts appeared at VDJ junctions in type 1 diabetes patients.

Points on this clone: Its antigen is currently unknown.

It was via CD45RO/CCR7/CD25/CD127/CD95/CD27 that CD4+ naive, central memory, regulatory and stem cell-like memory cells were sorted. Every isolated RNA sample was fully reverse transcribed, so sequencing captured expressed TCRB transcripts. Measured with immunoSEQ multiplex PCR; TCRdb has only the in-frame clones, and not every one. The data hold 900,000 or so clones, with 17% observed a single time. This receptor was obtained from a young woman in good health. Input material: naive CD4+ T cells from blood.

CDR3 in DNA: TGTGCCAGCAGCGAAAATAGGGACATCTCTGAAGCTTTCTTT. Amino acid sequence: CASSENRDISEAFF. V is TRBV2 and J is TRBJ1-1; D may be TRBD1 (6 bases). The CDR3 is 14 amino acids. The germline V gene encodes CDR1 SNHLY and CDR2 FYNNEI. Trimming took 6 bases from V and 6 from J, leaving 17 bases between them.